The rows below give T cell receptor beta chains drawn from one sample of a study of T-cell reconstitution after alpha-beta-depleted transplantation in children. TCRdb redid the calling of the PCR reads with MiXCR, one entry per CDR3 protein. This sample carries 500,000 to 750,000 distinct CDR3 sequences, 10% to 15% of them seen once, and the ten largest clones take about 2%. The source was PBMCs, mostly from graft donor cells, collected 360 days after TCRalphabeta/CD19-depleted stem cell transplant. The source of these receptors is a male patient younger than 18 who had a stem cell transplant for acute myeloid leukemia, so the T cells may come from the graft donor. CDR3s include the opening cysteine and the closing phenylalanine or tryptophan. The D gene is left open where the match is weak. Clone size is stated in some rows and not others, as once, few, many or a class when expanded.

clone_size	d_call	v_call	j_call	cdr3_aa	cdr3_nt
many	TRBD1	TRBV28	TRBJ2-7	CASRKTGIREQYF	TGTGCCAGCAGGAAGACAGGGATTCGCGAGCAGTACTTC
few	TRBD1	TRBV7-2	TRBJ1-1	CASSLGTGQMNTEAFF	TGTGCCAGCAGCCTCGGGACGGGACAGATGAACACTGAAGCTTTCTTT
few	TRBD1	TRBV29-1	TRBJ1-1	CSSNPGGTEAFF	TGCAGCTCTAACCCAGGGGGGACTGAAGCTTTCTTT
NA	TRBD1	TRBV14	TRBJ2-7	CASSYRDRSVYEQYF	TGTGCCAGCAGCTACCGGGACAGGTCCGTCTACGAGCAGTACTTC
NA	NA	TRBV6-1	TRBJ2-2	CASGPIFAGELFF	TGTGCCAGCGGACCGATTTTCGCCGGGGAGCTGTTTTTT
NA	TRBD2	TRBV6-2/TRBV6-3	TRBJ2-7	CASSRVAGLSYEQYF	TGTGCCAGCAGTCGGGTAGCGGGTTTGTCCTACGAGCAGTACTTC
NA	NA	TRBV20-1	TRBJ2-7	CSADRDPSYEQYF	TGCAGTGCTGACCGGGACCCATCCTACGAGCAGTACTTC
NA	NA	TRBV5-1	TRBJ2-7	CASSLGGEVHEQYF	TGCGCCAGCAGCTTGGGAGGGGAAGTCCACGAGCAGTACTTC
many	TRBD1	TRBV7-8	TRBJ1-1	CASSRDRNTEAFF	TGTGCCAGCAGCCGGGACAGGAACACTGAAGCTTTCTTT
NA	NA	TRBV5-1	TRBJ2-2	CASGRTQANTGELFF	TGCGCCAGCGGGAGGACTCAGGCGAACACCGGGGAGCTGTTTTTT
NA	NA	TRBV12-5	TRBJ2-5	CASGIPGVGETQYF	TGTGCTAGTGGTATTCCGGGGGTTGGGGAGACCCAGTACTTC
many	NA	TRBV15	TRBJ2-5	CATSRGPGEGETQYF	TGTGCCACCAGCAGAGGCCCGGGAGAGGGGGAGACCCAGTACTTC
NA	NA	TRBV20-1	TRBJ2-3	CSARGEMAGALHTQYF	TGCAGTGCTAGGGGAGAGATGGCGGGGGCTTTACATACGCAGTATTTT
NA	TRBD1	TRBV6-2/TRBV6-3	TRBJ1-5	CASSKGQLNQPQHF	TGTGCCAGCAGTAAGGGACAGCTCAATCAGCCCCAGCATTTT
NA	TRBD2	TRBV28	TRBJ2-1	CASSSGTSGRYNEQFF	TGTGCCAGCAGTTCCGGGACTAGCGGGAGGTACAATGAGCAGTTCTTC
few	NA	TRBV12-3/TRBV12-4	TRBJ2-1	CASSFPLADPSYNEQFF	TGTGCCAGCAGTTTCCCTCTGGCAGACCCCTCCTACAATGAGCAGTTCTTC
NA	TRBD2	TRBV14	TRBJ2-3	CASSQVRTSGRASTDTQYF	TGTGCCAGCAGCCAAGTACGGACTAGCGGGAGGGCCAGCACAGATACGCAGTATTTT
NA	TRBD2	TRBV5-1	TRBJ2-1	CASSLGGTTGTSNTSYNEQFF	TGCGCCAGCAGCTTGGGGGGAACTACCGGGACTAGCAACACGTCCTACAATGAGCAGTTCTTC
few	NA	TRBV9	TRBJ2-3	CASSVEGHTQYF	TGTGCCAGCAGCGTAGAGGGCCATACGCAGTATTTT
NA	TRBD1	TRBV28	TRBJ1-5	CASKFIDRGTYSNQPQHF	TGTGCCAGCAAGTTTATCGACAGGGGGACTTATAGCAATCAGCCCCAGCATTTT
NA	NA	TRBV20-1	TRBJ2-1	CSASPSLPWPYNEQFF	TGCAGTGCTAGCCCCTCCCTCCCATGGCCCTACAATGAGCAGTTCTTC
few	NA	TRBV12-3/TRBV12-4	TRBJ1-2	CASSNTGTNYGYTF	TGTGCCAGCAGCAATACAGGGACTAACTATGGCTACACCTTC
NA	NA	TRBV6-2/TRBV6-3	TRBJ1-1	CASRQRGQLTPPDGPNTEAFF	TGTGCCAGCAGACAAAGAGGACAGCTGACTCCTCCCGACGGGCCGAACACTGAAGCTTTCTTT
NA	NA	TRBV20-1	TRBJ2-7	CSAGTHEQYF	TGCAGTGCTGGAACCCACGAGCAGTACTTC